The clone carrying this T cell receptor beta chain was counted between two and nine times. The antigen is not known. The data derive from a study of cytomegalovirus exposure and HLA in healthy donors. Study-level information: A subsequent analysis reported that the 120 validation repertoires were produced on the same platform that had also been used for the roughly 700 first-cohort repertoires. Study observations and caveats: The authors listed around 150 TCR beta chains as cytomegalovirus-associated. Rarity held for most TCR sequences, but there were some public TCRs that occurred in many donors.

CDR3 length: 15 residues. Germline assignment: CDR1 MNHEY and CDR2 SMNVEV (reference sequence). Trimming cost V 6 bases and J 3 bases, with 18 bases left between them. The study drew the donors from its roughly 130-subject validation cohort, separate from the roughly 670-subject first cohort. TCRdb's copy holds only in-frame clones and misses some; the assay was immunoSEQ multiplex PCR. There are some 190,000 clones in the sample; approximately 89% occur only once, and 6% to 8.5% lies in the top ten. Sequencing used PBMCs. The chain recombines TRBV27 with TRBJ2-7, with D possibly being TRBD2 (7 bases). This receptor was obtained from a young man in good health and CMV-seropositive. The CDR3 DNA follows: TGTGCCAGCAGCCATATATCGGGGGGCAACTACGAGCAGTACTTC. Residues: CASSHISGGNYEQYF.